This T cell receptor beta chain was sequenced during a study of blood T cell dynamics during melanoma immunotherapy. Overall study context: Metastatic melanoma patients received first-line pembrolizumab or nivolumab plus ipilimumab.

Time point defined: pre-treatment baseline. Method: immunoSEQ multiplex PCR; TCRdb's copy keeps in-frame clones and lacks some. The table records approximately 17,000 clones, approximately 89% of them present only once. This CDR3 contains 12 residues. The germline V gene has CDR1 SGHTA and CDR2 FQGNSA. Trimming shortened V by 1 base and J by 3 bases, and 4 bases separated the two germline ends. The V and J genes are TRBV7-2 and TRBJ2-7; D remains unclear. Source: blood, taken from a patient treated with checkpoint blockade. This clonotype originated in a human donor with melanoma. CDR3 in DNA: TGTGCCAGCAGCTTAGACTACTACGAGCAGTACTTC. Protein sequence: CASSLDYYEQYF.